The present entry profiles one T cell receptor (beta chain) with its context. The antigen is undetermined. This sample was taken from a study of T cells in Graves' hyperthyroidism and ophthalmopathy. Study-wide background: Prior to any treatment, at the point of initial diagnosis, peripheral blood was collected.

RNA transcripts served as the template for amplifying TCR beta CDR3 regions. HTBI primers were employed in a first-round RT-PCR of the TCR CDR3. A single record per CDR3 protein comes from TCRdb applying MiXCR to the multiplex PCR reads. The sample has 350,000 or so distinct CDR3 sequences, 15% to 20% seen once. General study findings and limits: Most expanded thyroid clonotypes above 0.001 also appeared in blood.

In germline, CDR1 is SNHLY, CDR2 FYNNEI. Trimming at V came to 4 bases and at J to 8 bases, leaving 7 bases not matched to a gene. The CDR3 loop spans 13 amino acids. The source of the PBMCs was 9.5 to 10 ml of fresh peripheral blood. The chain joins TRBV2 to TRBJ1-2; TRBD1 aligns across 7 bases. The clonotype comes from a woman in her 40s with Graves' ophthalmopathy. Sequences were obtained from blood. The CDR3 protein is CASSGDRREGYTF. The CDR3 region has the DNA TGTGCCAGCAGTGGGGACAGAAGGGAAGGCTACACCTTC. The complete variable domain, with remaining parts taken from reference TRBV2 and TRBJ1-2, reads EPEVTQTPSHQVTQMGQEVILRCVPISNHLYFYWYRQILGQKVEFLVSFYNNEISEKSEIFDDQFSVERPDGSNFTLKIRSTKLEDSAMYFCASSGDRREGYTFGSGTRLTVV.